One sample yielded the 20 T cell receptor beta chains listed below, sequenced in a study of spatial heterogeneity in lung cancer. Time point noted: sample taken at primary tumor resection. The input material, whole RNA from tumor, nontumor lung or frozen PBMC, was sequenced unsorted. TCRdb re-called the 5' RACE reads with MiXCR, one entry per CDR3 protein. The sample holds 30,000 to 45,000 distinct CDR3 sequences, around 7.2% seen once. The sequences come from PBMCs, collected at surgery. The receptors derive from a male donor with early-stage non-small cell lung cancer.

This clonotype appeared many times. This sequence joins TRBV29-1 and TRBJ2-1; D may be TRBD2 (6 bases). This CDR3 is built from 13 residues. The germline V and J ends were trimmed by 0 bases and 8 bases, with 11 bases remaining between them. Germline lookup yields CDR1 SQVTM and CDR2 ANQGSEA. The CDR3 loop reads CSVEDRGVDEQFF. Written as DNA, the CDR3 is TGCAGCGTTGAAGATCGCGGGGTGGATGAGCAGTTCTTC.

In its sample, this clonotype was seen many times. The V gene is TRBV27, the J gene TRBJ2-5, with D hard to call. Trimming stripped 6 bases from V and 4 bases from J, with 12 bases between. CDR1 is MNHEY, CDR2 SMNVEV, per germline (reference sequence). This CDR3 is built from 13 residues. The CDR3 loop is CASSLGRGETQYF. The DNA for the CDR3 is TGTGCCAGCAGCCTCGGGCGCGGAGAGACCCAGTACTTC.

In its sample, this clonotype was seen many times. The chain is built from TRBV7-2 and TRBJ2-3; 10 positions agree with TRBD2. The CDR3 length is 15 residues. V gave up 6 bases and J gave up 11 bases; unmatched junction bases: 14. Germline V CDR1 and CDR2: SGHTA, FQGNSA. The CDR3 reads CASSQLAGSGFGQYF. CDR3 nucleotides: TGTGCCAGCAGTCAACTAGCGGGGAGTGGGTTTGGGCAGTATTTT.

Ten or more counts support this clonotype. The chain recombines TRBV5-1 with TRBJ2-3, with D perhaps being TRBD1 or TRBD2 (5 bases each). The CDR3 is made up of 16 amino acids. Between the trimmed V and J ends, which lost 4 bases and 0 bases, there was a span of 15 bases. Per the germline V gene, CDR1 is SGHRS and CDR2 is YFSETQ. The CDR3 DNA follows: TGCGCCAGCAGCCAGACACGGGACCCCAGCACAGATACGCAGTATTTT. Encoded protein: CASSQTRDPSTDTQYF.

This clonotype has at least ten counts. The rearrangement uses TRBV27 and TRBJ2-5; maybe TRBD2 (6 bases). There are 16 residues in the CDR3. Trimming left V 1 base short and J 10 bases short, with 22 bases between. CDR1 is MNHEY, CDR2 SMNVEV, per germline (reference sequence). The CDR3 DNA follows: TGTGCCAGCAGTTTATATGCGGGGACCAATCTTTGGGTCCAGTACTTC. This gives the protein CASSLYAGTNLWVQYF.

This clonotype was recorded at least ten times. The chain is built from TRBV12-3 or TRBV12-4 and TRBJ1-5; TRBD1 aligns across 7 bases. This CDR3 comprises 16 residues. Losses at the gene ends were 8 bases for V and 3 bases for J; bases not matched to a gene: 13. This CDR3 is CASAPGDSTFNQPQHF. CDR3 sequence (DNA): TGTGCCAGCGCACCAGGGGACAGCACTTTCAATCAGCCCCAGCATTTT.

This clonotype was observed at least ten times. The gene calls are TRBV20-1 and TRBJ2-3; tentative D call: TRBD2 (6 bases). V was clipped by 0 bases and J by 4 bases, with 17 bases between them. Germline V gene sequence: CDR1 DFQATT, CDR2 SNEGSKA (reference sequence). The CDR3 sequence is 16 residues long. The CDR3 loop reads CSARDPSRGGADTQYF. The CDR3 region has the DNA TGCAGTGCTAGAGATCCGTCGCGGGGTGGCGCAGATACGCAGTATTTT.

This clonotype was seen a handful of times. The DNA is left out, because the CDR3 cannot be placed on it with certainty; the CDR3 is given as TCRdb lists it. The V call is TRBV6-6, the J call TRBJ2-3. Germline CDR1 MNHNY, CDR2 SVGAGI (reference sequence). The length of the CDR3 is 13 amino acids, counting both ends. CDR3 region: CASSSSGPDTQYF.

This clonotype was seen more than once but under ten times. The CDR3 nucleotides read TGTGCCAAATCGGACAGGGGACCCTACAATGAGCAGTTCTTC. Its protein is CAKSDRGPYNEQFF. The chain recombines TRBV5-3 with TRBJ2-1; TRBD1 matches at 9 bases. TRBV5-3 is given ORF status, its function remaining uncertain. V shed 9 bases, J shed 2 bases, and the junction held 6 bases outside the gene matches. The CDR3 length is 14 residues.

The chain is built from TRBV30 and TRBJ1-1, with D possibly TRBD1 on 5 matching bases. Deletions cut 2 bases from V and 2 bases from J, with 12 bases between. This CDR3 has 14 amino acids. In germline, CDR1 is GTSNPN, CDR2 SVGIG (reference sequence). In DNA form, the CDR3 reads TGTGCCTGGAGTCACGGGGCGGTTAACACTGAAGCTTTCTTT. Residues: CAWSHGAVNTEAFF. The full variable domain, rest sourced from reference TRBV30 and TRBJ1-1, is SQTIHQWPATLVQPVGSPLSLECTVEGTSNPNLYWYRQAAGRGLQLLFYSVGIGQISSEVPQNLSASRPQDRQFILSSKKLLLSDSGFYLCAWSHGAVNTEAFFGQGTRLTVV.

The chain joins TRBV27 to TRBJ2-3, with D unresolved. The germline gives CDR1 MNHEY, CDR2 SMNVEV (reference sequence). The CDR3 has 14 residues. V lost 2 bases and J 6 bases, leaving 12 bases between the germline ends. The CDR3 spells CASSLVRTSDTQYF. In nucleotides, the CDR3 is TGTGCCAGCAGTTTAGTTAGGACGAGCGATACGCAGTATTTT.

A note on this clonotype: This may be a read error, as it is one base from a much larger clone. Since the CDR3 does not end with the conserved phenylalanine or tryptophan, this likely comes from a read error. The V and J genes are TRBV5-5 and TRBJ1-5, with D possibly being TRBD1 (5 bases). V was shortened by 4 bases and J by 0 bases, with 14 bases between the two germline ends. The CDR3 is made up of 16 amino acids. CDR1 is SGHKS and CDR2 is YYEKEE in the germline V gene (reference sequence). This CDR3 is CASSLGMGGSNQPQHS. DNA for the CDR3: TGTGCCAGCAGCCTGGGAATGGGGGGTAGCAATCAGCCCCAGCATTCT.

This clonotype showed up many times. V is TRBV13 and J is TRBJ1-1; unclear D gene. V was clipped by 7 bases and J by 5 bases, with 23 bases between them. Germline V gene data show CDR1 as PRHDT and CDR2 as FYEKMQ (reference sequence). This CDR3 spans 16 amino acids. As DNA, the CDR3 is TGTGCCAGCAAGTCTCAAAATCTCGACCGAAGGACTGAAGCTTTCTTT. Translating gives CASKSQNLDRRTEAFF. The full variable domain, rest sourced from reference TRBV13 and TRBJ1-1, is AAGVIQSPRHLIKEKRETATLKCYPIPRHDTVYWYQQGPGQDPQFLISFYEKMQSDKGSIPDRFSAQQFSDYHSELNMSSLELGDSALYFCASKSQNLDRRTEAFFGQGTRLTVV.

This clonotype was detected ten times or more. V and J are TRBV20-1 and TRBJ2-1, with 7 positions matching TRBD2. This CDR3 comprises 12 residues. V was clipped by 3 bases and J by 8 bases; unmatched bases: 4. The germline V gene has CDR1 DFQATT and CDR2 SNEGSKA (reference sequence). The CDR3 is CSASRLADEQFF. The DNA of the CDR3 is TGCAGTGCTAGTAGGCTAGCGGATGAGCAGTTCTTC.

The V gene is TRBV24-1, the J gene TRBJ2-1; no reliable D call. The CDR3 has 14 residues. Germline values: CDR1 KGHDR, CDR2 SFDVKD. V was trimmed by 7 bases and J by 0 bases, leaving 9 bases between them. The CDR3 spells CATSQTSSYNEQFF. DNA for the CDR3: TGTGCCACCAGCCAGACGAGCTCCTACAATGAGCAGTTCTTC.

This clonotype came up many times. The V and J genes are TRBV29-1 and TRBJ2-5; 9 bases align to TRBD1. V was pared by 4 bases and J by 5 bases, with 17 bases of the junction left unmatched. This CDR3 has 17 amino acids. Germline CDR1 reads SQVTM; CDR2 reads ANQGSEA. The CDR3 nucleotides read TGCAGCGTTGTATCCCCCGGGACAGGGTCGTGGATCGAGACCCAGTACTTC. Amino acids: CSVVSPGTGSWIETQYF.

V and J are TRBV20-1 and TRBJ2-3; tentatively, D is TRBD1 or TRBD2 (5 bases each). The CDR3 contains 14 residues. The ends were cut back, 3 bases at V and 2 bases at J, with 12 bases in the middle. The germline V gene encodes CDR1 DFQATT and CDR2 SNEGSKA (reference sequence). The chain's CDR3 is CSARGRGLTDTQYF. CDR3 DNA: TGCAGTGCTAGGGGCCGGGGCCTCACAGATACGCAGTATTTT.

J is TRBJ1-6 and V is TRBV4-2; D is unclear. V lost 1 base to trimming and J lost 0 bases, with 7 bases between them. The CDR3 loop spans 16 amino acids. Germline loops: CDR1 LGHNA, CDR2 YNFKEQ. CDR3 protein: CASSQGSSSYNSPLHF. Written as DNA, the CDR3 is TGTGCCAGCAGCCAAGGCTCGAGCTCCTATAATTCACCCCTCCACTTT.

The table lists this clonotype with a few counts. The rearrangement uses TRBV29-1 and TRBJ2-1; TRBD1 might be the D (6 bases). This CDR3 spans 10 amino acids. V gave up 6 bases and J gave up 14 bases, with 14 bases separating them. The germline gives CDR1 SQVTM, CDR2 ANQGSEA. CDR3 sequence reads: CSVDTGLEFF. The CDR3 coding sequence is TGCAGCGTGGATACAGGGCTGGAGTTCTTC.

This clonotype has only a few counts. The rearrangement joins TRBV7-2 to TRBJ1-2; D remains unclear. Germline CDR1 and CDR2: SGHTA and FQGNSA. The CDR3 spans 13 residues. Trimming shortened V by 5 bases and J by 2 bases, and 9 bases separated the two germline ends. CDR3 DNA: TGTGCCAGCAGCGCGATCGCCAACTATGGCTACACCTTC. Translating gives CASSAIANYGYTF.